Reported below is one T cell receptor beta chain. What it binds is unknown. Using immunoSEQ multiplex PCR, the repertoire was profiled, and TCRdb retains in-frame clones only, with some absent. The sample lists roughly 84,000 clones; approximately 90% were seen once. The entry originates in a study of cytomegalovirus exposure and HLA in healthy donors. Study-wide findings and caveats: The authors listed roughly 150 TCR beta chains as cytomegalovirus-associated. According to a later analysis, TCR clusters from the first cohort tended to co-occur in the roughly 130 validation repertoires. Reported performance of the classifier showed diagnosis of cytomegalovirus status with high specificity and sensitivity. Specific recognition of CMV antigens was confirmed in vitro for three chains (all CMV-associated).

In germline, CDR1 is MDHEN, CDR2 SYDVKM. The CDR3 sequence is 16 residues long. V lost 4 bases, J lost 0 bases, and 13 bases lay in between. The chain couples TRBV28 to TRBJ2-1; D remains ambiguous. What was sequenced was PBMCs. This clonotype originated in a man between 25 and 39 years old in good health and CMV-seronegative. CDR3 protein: CASSSLDIISYNEQFF. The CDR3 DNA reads TGTGCCAGCAGTTCCTTAGACATTATCTCCTACAATGAGCAGTTCTTC.